This TCR beta chain was sequenced for a study of T cells in localized non-small cell lung cancer. Study conclusions and caveats: There was higher T cell clonality in uninvolved adjacent lung than in tumor, and it was highest there.

To note about this clone: Its target is unknown.

The protocol was immunoSEQ multiplex PCR, while the TCRdb copy is restricted to in-frame clones and leaves out a portion. Of 14,000 or so clones in the sample, more than 70% are singletons; the top ten hold 2.7%. Unmatched junction bases numbered 10, after V lost 6 bases and J lost 6 bases. The V gene's germline CDR1 is LNHDA and CDR2 SQIVND (reference sequence). The CDR3 has 15 amino acids. The rearrangement joins TRBV19 to TRBJ1-5; 8 bases match TRBD1. The clonotype was recovered from a man aged 40-75 years with stage III lung adenocarcinoma. This specimen consisted of peripheral blood mononuclear cells, obtained before any cancer treatment. The CDR3, as DNA: TGTGCCAGTAGACTGACAGGGGTTGGGGGTCAGCCCCAGCATTTT. This codes for CASRLTGVGGQPQHF.